Listed below are T cell receptor beta chains from one sample, sequenced in a study of T cell responses to AZD1222 COVID-19 vaccine. Measured with immunoSEQ multiplex PCR; TCRdb has only the in-frame clones, and not every one. The repertoire has tens of thousands of clones, around 87% of them found once; the top ten carry approximately 14%. Sequences were derived from peripheral blood, sampled 28 days after the second AZD1222 dose. The receptors were gathered from an adult who received the AZD1222 COVID-19 vaccine. Both conserved end residues are part of each CDR3. Fields, in order: CDR3 protein, CDR3 DNA, clone size, V gene, J gene, CDR3 length, D gene. D genes are given only for firm matches. For some rows the clone size is stated as once, few or many, or as a class when expanded; others skip it.

CDR3: CASSPTGNEQYF
DNA: TGTGCCAGCTCACCCACTGGTAACGAGCAGTACTTC
size: .
V: TRBV18
J: TRBJ2-7
length: 12
D: .

CDR3: CASSRGAYNSPLHF
DNA: TGTGCCAGCTCACGGGGTGCCTATAATTCACCCCTCCACTTT
size: .
V: TRBV18
J: TRBJ1-6
length: 14
D: .

CDR3: CASRNTEAFF
DNA: TGTGCCAGCAGGAACACTGAAGCTTTCTTT
size: once
V: TRBV12-3/TRBV12-4
J: TRBJ1-1
length: 10
D: .

CDR3: CASSLSTGGVNNSPLHF
DNA: TGTGCCAGCAGTCTCTCCACGGGTGGAGTGAATAATTCACCCCTCCACTTT
size: .
V: TRBV27
J: TRBJ1-6
length: 17
D: .

CDR3: CASSPRLAGGNEQFF
DNA: TGTGCCAGCAGCCCACGACTAGCGGGGGGCAATGAGCAGTTCTTC
size: once
V: TRBV7-2
J: TRBJ2-1
length: 15
D: TRBD2

CDR3: CASSVRGKGDSPLHF
DNA: TGTGCCAGCAGTGTGCGGGGGAAAGGCGATTCACCCCTCCACTTT
size: .
V: TRBV6-2/TRBV6-3
J: TRBJ1-6
length: 15
D: .

CDR3: CASSLLRDGNTEAFF
DNA: TGTGCCAGCAGCTTACTCAGAGACGGGAACACTGAAGCTTTCTTT
size: .
V: TRBV7-9
J: TRBJ1-1
length: 15
D: .

CDR3: CASSSASSTDTQYF
DNA: TGTGCCAGCAGCTCAGCAAGCAGCACAGATACGCAGTATTTT
size: .
V: TRBV11-2
J: TRBJ2-3
length: 14
D: .

CDR3: CAISESGGPGTEAFF
DNA: TGTGCCATCAGTGAGTCTGGGGGTCCCGGAACTGAAGCTTTCTTT
size: .
V: TRBV10-3
J: TRBJ1-1
length: 15
D: .

CDR3: CASSLGGDNYGYTF
DNA: TGTGCCAGCAGCTTAGGTGGCGATAACTATGGCTACACCTTC
size: .
V: TRBV7-6
J: TRBJ1-2
length: 14
D: .

CDR3: CASSRRGIYEQYF
DNA: TGTGCCAGCAGTCGCAGGGGAATCTACGAGCAGTACTTC
size: .
V: TRBV5-4
J: TRBJ2-7
length: 13
D: .

CDR3: CASSYGGNQPQHF
DNA: TGTGCCAGCAGCTACGGTGGCAATCAGCCCCAGCATTTT
size: .
V: TRBV7-2
J: TRBJ1-5
length: 13
D: .

CDR3: CASSNRVPETQYF
DNA: TGTGCCAGTTCGAACAGGGTACCAGAGACCCAGTACTTC
size: .
V: TRBV28
J: TRBJ2-5
length: 13
D: .

CDR3: CASSYQGSTEAFF
DNA: TGTGCCAGCAGTTATCAGGGAAGCACTGAAGCTTTCTTT
size: .
V: TRBV6-2/TRBV6-3
J: TRBJ1-1
length: 13
D: .

CDR3: CASRKLAGGLYEQYF
DNA: TGTGCCAGTAGGAAACTAGCGGGGGGTCTCTACGAGCAGTACTTC
size: .
V: TRBV19
J: TRBJ2-7
length: 15
D: TRBD2

CDR3: CASRGAGASGEFF
DNA: TGTGCCAGCAGGGGCGCCGGGGCTAGCGGGGAGTTCTTC
size: .
V: TRBV5-6
J: TRBJ2-1
length: 13
D: TRBD2

CDR3: CSVGPVGGNTEAFF
DNA: TGCAGCGTGGGCCCGGTGGGGGGCAACACTGAAGCTTTCTTT
size: .
V: TRBV29-1
J: TRBJ1-1
length: 14
D: .

CDR3: CASSTTGSSYNEQFF
DNA: TGTGCCAGCAGTACGACAGGTAGCTCCTACAATGAGCAGTTCTTC
size: .
V: TRBV28
J: TRBJ2-1
length: 15
D: .

CDR3: CASSVGGMNTGELFF
DNA: TGTGCCAGCAGCGTTGGAGGAATGAACACCGGGGAGCTGTTTTTT
size: .
V: TRBV9
J: TRBJ2-2
length: 15
D: .

CDR3: CAINPNDQDIHGYTF
DNA: TGTGCCATCAACCCCAACGACCAAGACATTCATGGCTACACCTTC
size: .
V: TRBV10-3
J: TRBJ1-2
length: 15
D: .

CDR3: CASSSSRGLAGGTPDTQYF
DNA: TGCGCCAGCAGCTCGAGTCGGGGACTAGCGGGGGGAACACCAGATACGCAGTATTTT
size: .
V: TRBV5-1
J: TRBJ2-3
length: 19
D: TRBD2

CDR3: CATSDGTEINEKLFF
DNA: TGTGCCACCAGTGATGGGACAGAGATTAATGAAAAACTGTTTTTT
size: few
V: TRBV24-1
J: TRBJ1-4
length: 15
D: TRBD1

CDR3: CASTPGQSNYGYTF
DNA: TGTGCCAGCACCCCTGGGCAGAGTAACTATGGCTACACCTTC
size: .
V: TRBV28
J: TRBJ1-2
length: 14
D: .

CDR3: CASRAGGVYGYTF
DNA: TGTGCCAGCAGGGCCGGGGGGGTCTATGGCTACACCTTC
size: .
V: TRBV28
J: TRBJ1-2
length: 13
D: .

CDR3: CASSLGGQGGADTQYF
DNA: TGCGCCAGCAGCTTAGGCGGACAGGGGGGCGCAGATACGCAGTATTTT
size: .
V: TRBV5-1
J: TRBJ2-3
length: 16
D: TRBD1

CDR3: CASSVEGSGAAEAFF
DNA: TGTGCCAGCAGCGTAGAAGGTTCAGGGGCCGCTGAAGCTTTCTTT
size: .
V: TRBV9
J: TRBJ1-1
length: 15
D: .

CDR3: CASSNRDGTGGLFF
DNA: TGTGCCAGCAGTAACCGGGACGGGACAGGGGGACTGTTTTTT
size: few
V: TRBV27
J: TRBJ1-4
length: 14
D: TRBD1

CDR3: CRHLPDGYLNTEAFF
DNA: TGCCGCCACCTCCCCGACGGATATTTGAACACTGAAGCTTTCTTT
size: .
V: TRBV10-1
J: TRBJ1-1
length: 15
D: .

CDR3: CASSTSRQGTREKLFF
DNA: TGTGCCAGCAGTACAAGCAGACAGGGGACGAGGGAAAAACTGTTTTTT
size: .
V: TRBV6-2/TRBV6-3
J: TRBJ1-4
length: 16
D: TRBD1

CDR3: CASTLRAGAKETQYF
DNA: TGCGCCAGCACCCTCAGAGCGGGGGCGAAAGAGACCCAGTACTTC
size: .
V: TRBV4-1
J: TRBJ2-5
length: 15
D: TRBD2

CDR3: CASSPGTGVSDYTF
DNA: TGCGCCAGCAGTCCCGGGACAGGCGTCAGTGACTACACCTTC
size: few
V: TRBV5-1
J: TRBJ1-2
length: 14
D: TRBD1

CDR3: CASSQPDKNNEQFF
DNA: TGTGCCAGCAGCCAGCCGGACAAGAACAATGAGCAGTTCTTC
size: .
V: TRBV3-1/TRBV3-2
J: TRBJ2-1
length: 14
D: .

CDR3: CASSLLSEQYF
DNA: TGTGCCAGCAGTCTTCTTTCCGAGCAGTACTTC
size: .
V: TRBV2
J: TRBJ2-7
length: 11
D: .

CDR3: CASSEFGGGVLDTQYF
DNA: TGTGCCAGCAGCGAGTTCGGCGGGGGGGTTTTAGATACGCAGTATTTT
size: .
V: TRBV9
J: TRBJ2-3
length: 16
D: TRBD2

CDR3: CASSLTGGDGYTF
DNA: TGTGCCAGCAGCTTGACAGGGGGGGATGGCTACACCTTC
size: .
V: TRBV5-4
J: TRBJ1-2
length: 13
D: TRBD1

CDR3: CASRDRTPYNEQFF
DNA: TGTGCCAGTAGAGACAGGACCCCCTACAATGAGCAGTTCTTC
size: .
V: TRBV19
J: TRBJ2-1
length: 14
D: .

CDR3: CASSGGQEGVYEQYF
DNA: TGTGCCAGCAGCGGGGGACAGGAAGGGGTATACGAGCAGTACTTC
size: .
V: TRBV28
J: TRBJ2-7
length: 15
D: TRBD1

CDR3: CASSDLRGSNQPQHF
DNA: TGTGCCAGCAGTGACTTGAGGGGTAGCAATCAGCCCCAGCATTTT
size: .
V: TRBV2
J: TRBJ1-5
length: 15
D: .

CDR3: CASSPDSSYNEQFF
DNA: TGTGCCAGTAGCCCGGACAGCTCCTACAATGAGCAGTTCTTC
size: .
V: TRBV19
J: TRBJ2-1
length: 14
D: .

CDR3: CASSSGGPYEQYF
DNA: TGTGCCAGCAGTTCGGGGGGGCCCTACGAGCAGTACTTC
size: .
V: TRBV27
J: TRBJ2-7
length: 13
D: TRBD2

CDR3: CASTRFGEAQPQHF
DNA: TGTGCCAGCACTAGATTTGGGGAAGCTCAGCCCCAGCATTTT
size: .
V: TRBV6-5
J: TRBJ1-5
length: 14
D: .

CDR3: CASSSIGTDQPQHF
DNA: TGTGCCAGCAGCTCCATCGGGACGGACCAGCCCCAGCATTTT
size: .
V: TRBV7-9
J: TRBJ1-5
length: 14
D: .

CDR3: CASLDHGGKTQYF
DNA: TGTGCCAGCCTTGATCACGGGGGGAAGACCCAGTACTTC
size: .
V: TRBV28
J: TRBJ2-5
length: 13
D: TRBD2

CDR3: CASSHTRDRGKNTEAFF
DNA: TGTGCCAGCAGCCATACCCGGGACAGGGGGAAGAACACTGAAGCTTTCTTT
size: .
V: TRBV14
J: TRBJ1-1
length: 17
D: TRBD1

CDR3: CASSPGQGVGETQYF
DNA: TGTGCCAGCAGCCCGGGACAGGGGGTGGGAGAGACCCAGTACTTC
size: .
V: TRBV5-4
J: TRBJ2-5
length: 15
D: TRBD1

CDR3: CASSQDVGSGNTIYF
DNA: TGCGCCAGCAGCCAAGATGTAGGGTCTGGAAACACCATATATTTT
size: .
V: TRBV4-3
J: TRBJ1-3
length: 15
D: .

CDR3: CASSDGGQGWQPQHF
DNA: TGTGCCAGCAGTGATGGGGGACAGGGCTGGCAGCCCCAGCATTTT
size: .
V: TRBV2
J: TRBJ1-5
length: 15
D: TRBD1

CDR3: CASSQHGGDTEAFF
DNA: TGTGCCAGCAGCCAACATGGGGGAGACACTGAAGCTTTCTTT
size: .
V: TRBV3-1/TRBV3-2
J: TRBJ1-1
length: 14
D: .

CDR3: CASRTGNTGELFF
DNA: TGTGCCAGCAGAACAGGGAACACCGGGGAGCTGTTTTTT
size: .
V: TRBV2
J: TRBJ2-2
length: 13
D: .

CDR3: CASSEPPLETQYF
DNA: TGTGCCAGCAGTGAACCCCCGTTGGAGACCCAGTACTTC
size: .
V: TRBV2
J: TRBJ2-5
length: 13
D: .

CDR3: CASSLTPKTWTEAFF
DNA: TGTGCCAGCAGCTTAACCCCAAAAACGTGGACTGAAGCTTTCTTT
size: .
V: TRBV7-8
J: TRBJ1-1
length: 15
D: .

CDR3: CSVAKGTGSTDTQYF
DNA: TGCAGCGTAGCCAAAGGGACAGGGAGCACAGATACGCAGTATTTT
size: .
V: TRBV29-1
J: TRBJ2-3
length: 15
D: TRBD1

CDR3: CAIRQGDGSYGYTF
DNA: TGTGCCATCAGACAGGGGGACGGTAGCTATGGCTACACCTTC
size: .
V: TRBV6-5
J: TRBJ1-2
length: 14
D: TRBD1

CDR3: CASSLAYEQYF
DNA: TGTGCCAGCAGCCTAGCCTACGAGCAGTACTTC
size: .
V: TRBV11-2
J: TRBJ2-7
length: 11
D: .

CDR3: CASSPDRQETQYF
DNA: TGTGCCAGCAGCCCGGACAGACAAGAGACCCAGTACTTC
size: once
V: TRBV5-6
J: TRBJ2-5
length: 13
D: .